This T cell receptor beta chain was obtained from a study of siplizumab effects on memory and regulatory T cells. General study findings and limits: Apparently key alloresponse contributors, naive T cells also seemed more diverse than memory cells. On average, approximately 70% of mappable alloreactive CD4+ clones were Treg-derived under siplizumab, against roughly 27% in controls.

Assay used: immunoSEQ multiplex PCR; TCRdb lists only in-frame clones, some missing. The sample includes 100,000 or so clones, about 94% of them seen just once. In regard to this clone: Its cognate antigen is unknown.

The CDR3 length is 13 residues. Germline CDR1 MNHNS, CDR2 SASEGT. Trimming left V 4 bases short and J 2 bases short, with 8 bases between. The sample taken for sequencing was non-Treg CD4+ T cells sorted from blood. The sequence came from a human donor in good health. V is TRBV6-1 and J is TRBJ2-5; D is unresolved. CDR3 sequence: CASSVAIQETQYF. The DNA for the CDR3 is TGTGCCAGCAGTGTTGCGATACAAGAGACCCAGTACTTC.